The sequence of this T cell receptor (beta chain) was determined in a study of beta chain features in type 1 diabetes. Study results and caveats: In every one of the four CD4+ subsets, TCRB CDR3s were moderately but significantly shorter in Type 1 diabetes patients. Healthy donors had naive, central memory and Treg TCRB repertoires that appeared less similar than those seen among patients.

Without exception, sorted populations had purity beyond 95%. This clone was detected only a few times. Antigen unknown. With 4 bases removed from V and 10 bases from J, the gap between germline ends came to 17 bases. The CDR3 has 14 residues. From germline, CDR1 is SGDLS and CDR2 YYNGEE. The investigators reverse transcribed all of the isolated RNA, so they sequenced expressed TCRB transcripts. The data were produced by immunoSEQ multiplex PCR, yet TCRdb's version contains in-frame clones alone and is incomplete. The sample includes about 650,000 clones, roughly 12% of them seen just once. The chain uses TRBV9 and TRBJ1-4; D remains unclear. This sequence was found in a young man with type 1 diabetes. Source material: naive CD4+ T cells from blood. CDR3 in amino acids: CASSRETSGGKLFF. CDR3 nucleotide sequence: TGTGCCAGCAGCCGTGAAACTTCCGGAGGAAAACTGTTTTTT.